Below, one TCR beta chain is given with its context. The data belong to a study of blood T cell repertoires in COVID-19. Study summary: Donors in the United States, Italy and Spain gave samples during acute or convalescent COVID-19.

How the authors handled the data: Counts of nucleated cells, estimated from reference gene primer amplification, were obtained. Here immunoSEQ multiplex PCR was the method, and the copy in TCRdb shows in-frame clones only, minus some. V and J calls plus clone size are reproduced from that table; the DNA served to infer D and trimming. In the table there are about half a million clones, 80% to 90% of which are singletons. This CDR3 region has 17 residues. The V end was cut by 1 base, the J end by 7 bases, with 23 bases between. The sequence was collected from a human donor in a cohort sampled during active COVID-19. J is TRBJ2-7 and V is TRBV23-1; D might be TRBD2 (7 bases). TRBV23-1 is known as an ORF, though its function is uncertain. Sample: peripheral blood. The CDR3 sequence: CASSQLGVARGPGEQYF. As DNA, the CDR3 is TGCGCCAGCAGTCAATTAGGTGTGGCGCGGGGGCCGGGGGAGCAGTACTTC.